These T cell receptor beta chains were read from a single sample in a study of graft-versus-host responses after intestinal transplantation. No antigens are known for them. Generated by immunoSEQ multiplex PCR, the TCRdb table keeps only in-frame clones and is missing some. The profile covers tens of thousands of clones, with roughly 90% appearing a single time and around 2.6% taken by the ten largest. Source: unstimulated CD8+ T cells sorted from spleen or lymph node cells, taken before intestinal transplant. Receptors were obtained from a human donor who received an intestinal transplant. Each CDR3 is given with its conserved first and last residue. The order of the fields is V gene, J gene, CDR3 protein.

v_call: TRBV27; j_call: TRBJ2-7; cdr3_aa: CASSSPGQGEQYF
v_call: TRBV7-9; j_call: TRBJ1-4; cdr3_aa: CASSLYTATNEKLFF
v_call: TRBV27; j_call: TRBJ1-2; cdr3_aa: CASSSSPIGAGYGYTF
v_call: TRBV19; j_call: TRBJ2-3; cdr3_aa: CASSIRTDTQYF
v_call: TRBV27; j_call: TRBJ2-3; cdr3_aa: CASSLFFSSERLHTDTQYF
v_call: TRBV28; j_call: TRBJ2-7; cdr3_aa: CASSYPSRGTSDLTTYEQYF
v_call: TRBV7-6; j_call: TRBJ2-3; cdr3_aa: CASSSTRTVASTDTQYF
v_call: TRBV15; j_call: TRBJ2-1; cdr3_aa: CATSRDAPEGLYNEQFF
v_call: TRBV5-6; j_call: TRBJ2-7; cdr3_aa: CASSLDGYPSPYEQYF
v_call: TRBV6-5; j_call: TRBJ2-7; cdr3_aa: CASRPGTSPTYEQYF
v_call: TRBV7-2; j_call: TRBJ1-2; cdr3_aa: CASREQGALNGGYTF
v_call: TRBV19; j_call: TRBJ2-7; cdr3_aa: CASNDRVSYEQYF
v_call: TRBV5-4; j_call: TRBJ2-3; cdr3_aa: CASSLFTSLTDTQYF
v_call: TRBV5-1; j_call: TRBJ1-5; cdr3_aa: CASSLAGGNQPQHF
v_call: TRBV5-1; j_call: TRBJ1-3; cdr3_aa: CASSLFPHSGNTIYF
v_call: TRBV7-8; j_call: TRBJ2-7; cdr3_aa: CASSTRLHIEQYF
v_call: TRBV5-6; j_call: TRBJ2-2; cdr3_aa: CASSLDQSRVNTGELFF
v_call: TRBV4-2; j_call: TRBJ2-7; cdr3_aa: CASSQEGLAGGVYEQYF
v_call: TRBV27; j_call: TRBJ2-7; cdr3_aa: CASTPGQGIYEQYF
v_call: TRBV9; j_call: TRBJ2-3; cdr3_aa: CASSATGGGGTDTQYF
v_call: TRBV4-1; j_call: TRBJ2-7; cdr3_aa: CASSQEGTPSYEQYF
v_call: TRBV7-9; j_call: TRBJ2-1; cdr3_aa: CASSLPGTGFNEQFF
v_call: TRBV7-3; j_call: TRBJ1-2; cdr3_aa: CASSLIHRGGYTF
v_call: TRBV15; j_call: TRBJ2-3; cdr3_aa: CATSSKLGTSGDTQYF
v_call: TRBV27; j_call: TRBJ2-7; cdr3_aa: CASSLSAGKSYEQYF
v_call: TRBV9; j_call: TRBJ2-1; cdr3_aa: CASSKSSGGAGNEQFF
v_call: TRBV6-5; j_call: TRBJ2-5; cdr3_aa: CASSWRETQYF
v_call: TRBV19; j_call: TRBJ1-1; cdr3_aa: CASSIARQGVGTEAFF
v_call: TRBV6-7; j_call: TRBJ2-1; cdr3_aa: CASSYDEGRKGEQFF
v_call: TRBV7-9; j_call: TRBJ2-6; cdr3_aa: CASSFSGAGANVLTF
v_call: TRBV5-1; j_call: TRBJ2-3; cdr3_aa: CASSSGDGALQDTQYF
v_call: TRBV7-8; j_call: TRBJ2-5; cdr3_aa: CASSPKPGGTPYQETQYF
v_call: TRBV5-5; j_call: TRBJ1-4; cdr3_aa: CASSPRVQGIGEKLFF
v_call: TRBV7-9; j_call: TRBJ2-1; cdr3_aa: CASSPYYYNEQFF
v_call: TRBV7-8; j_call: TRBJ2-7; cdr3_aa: CASSLGVRSYEQYF
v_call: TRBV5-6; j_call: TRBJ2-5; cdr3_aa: CASSLVSGGTQYF
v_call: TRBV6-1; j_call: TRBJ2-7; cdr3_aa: CASRGGSFYEQYF
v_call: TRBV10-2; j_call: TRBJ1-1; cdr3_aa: CASSESVEGLNTEAFF
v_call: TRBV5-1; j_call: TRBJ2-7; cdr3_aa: CASRWDRVSEQYF